The T cell receptor (beta chain) described here comes from a study of OX40 agonist ivuxolimab in advanced cancers. Study as a whole: Hepatocellular carcinoma, melanoma, renal cell or head and neck cancer affected the dose-escalation patients. Partial responses were achieved by three patients, one with hepatocellular carcinoma and two with cutaneous melanoma.

The data were produced by immunoSEQ multiplex PCR, yet TCRdb's version contains in-frame clones alone and is incomplete. The sample has around 38,000 clones; around 82% are singletons. This TCR was sampled from an adult with an advanced solid tumor such as melanoma, head and neck, liver or kidney cancer. The sample here was CD4+ or CD8+ T cells sorted from blood, taken in a trial of the OX40 agonist ivuxolimab.

DNA for the CDR3: TGTGCCAGCTCGCGGAGACAGGGGGGGACCTACGAGCAGTACTTC. It is translated as CASSRRQGGTYEQYF. The chain uses TRBV18 and TRBJ2-7, with TRBD1 identical over 9 bases. With V trimmed by 6 bases and J by 2 bases, 8 bases remained unmatched. Germline V lookup: CDR1 KGHSH, CDR2 LQKENI. This CDR3 is 15 amino acids long.